These 20 T cell receptor beta chains were all obtained from the same sample, sequenced in a study of T cell repertoires in cytomegalovirus infection. These receptors' antigens are unknown. MiXCR, run by TCRdb on the reads, gives a single entry per CDR3 protein. Counted here are about 360,000 distinct CDR3 sequences, nearly 35% occurring once; the ten biggest clones make up approximately 13%. Source: cultured PBMCs, taken from culture after CMV antigen stimulation. These receptors originate from a human donor in good health (CMV status not recorded). Some clones in this sample may be carry-over from other donors' samples.

There are a few counts of this clonotype. The chain couples TRBV2 to TRBJ2-7; D may be TRBD2 (6 bases). V lost 5 bases to trimming and J lost 3 bases, with 11 bases between them. CDR3 size: 13 residues. Germline V gene sequence: CDR1 SNHLY, CDR2 FYNNEI. CDR3 amino acids: CASSNRGYYEQYF. As DNA, the CDR3 is TGTGCCAGCAGTAACCGGGGGTACTACGAGCAGTACTTC.

This clonotype was seen only a few times. This chain connects TRBV7-2 to TRBJ2-5; D remains unclear. This CDR3 comprises 15 residues. Looked up from germline, CDR1 is SGHTA and CDR2 is FQGNSA. Trimming took off 4 bases at V and 5 bases at J, with 17 bases between the two ends. The CDR3 DNA is TGTGCCAGCAGCTACCTCCCCCCAACCAGGGAGACCCAGTACTTC. This codes for CASSYLPPTRETQYF.

The CDR3 region has the DNA TGTGCCAGCAGTATTAGGGGAAACACCATATATTTT. Residues: CASSIRGNTIYF. This rearrangement joins TRBV28 to TRBJ1-3; D ambiguous. This CDR3 has 12 residues. Trimming left V 5 bases short and J 4 bases short, with 6 bases between. Germline assignment: CDR1 MDHEN and CDR2 SYDVKM.

V and J are TRBV27 and TRBJ1-4, with a weak D call TRBD1 (5 bases). Germline loops: CDR1 MNHEY, CDR2 SMNVEV (reference sequence). Deletions cut 4 bases from V and 8 bases from J, with 11 bases between. The CDR3 spans 13 residues. CDR3 nucleotides: TGTGCCAGCAGTTCCAGGGTGAGAGAAAAACTGTTTTTT. Translating gives CASSSRVREKLFF.

This clonotype occurred many times. V is TRBV7-2 and J is TRBJ1-1; D is unclear. The CDR3 covers 13 residues. Germline V gene lookup returns CDR1 SGHTA and CDR2 FQGNSA. Trimming shortened V by 0 bases and J by 10 bases, and 12 bases separated the two germline ends. The CDR3 loop reads CASSLARSIGAFF. CDR3 sequence (DNA): TGTGCCAGCAGCTTAGCCAGATCCATCGGAGCTTTCTTT.

This chain uses TRBV12-3 or TRBV12-4 with TRBJ1-5; perhaps TRBD1 as D (6 bases). V lost 4 bases and J 3 bases, leaving 10 bases between the germline ends. The CDR3 loop spans 14 amino acids. CDR3 sequence: CASSSTGTNQPQHF. CDR3 bases: TGTGCCAGCAGTTCGACAGGTACCAATCAGCCCCAGCATTTT.

This clonotype was counted only a few times. This chain links TRBV18 with TRBJ1-5; D is uncertain. Trimming took 3 bases from V and 6 from J, leaving 9 bases between them. This CDR3 contains 13 residues. Germline V gene sequence: CDR1 KGHSH, CDR2 LQKENI. This chain's CDR3 is CASSPSYSQPQHF. The CDR3 DNA reads TGTGCCAGCTCACCTTCCTACAGTCAGCCCCAGCATTTT.

This chain connects TRBV18 to TRBJ1-2, with D maybe TRBD1 (6 bases). The CDR3 has 18 amino acids. V lost 2 bases to trimming and J lost 0 bases, with 19 bases between them. Germline CDR1 is KGHSH and CDR2 is LQKENI. The DNA for the CDR3 is TGTGCCAGCTCACCAAGCGGTTCTACGGACAGAACTAACTATGGCTACACCTTC. Encoded protein: CASSPSGSTDRTNYGYTF.

This clonotype was recorded a few times. The rearrangement uses TRBV12-5 and TRBJ2-5; possibly TRBD2 for D (5 bases). The CDR3 length is 13 residues. Per the germline V gene, CDR1 is LGHNT and CDR2 is FRNRAP. V lost 4 bases, J lost 3 bases, and 9 bases lay in between. The CDR3 nucleotides are TGTGCTAGTGGTTGGAGGTTGGAAGAGACCCAGTACTTC. Residues: CASGWRLEETQYF.

The V call is TRBV5-1, the J call TRBJ1-1, with D unresolved. Trimming took off 3 bases at V and 0 bases at J, with 15 bases between the two ends. CDR1 is SGHRS and CDR2 is YFSETQ in the germline V gene. This CDR3 has 16 residues. This CDR3 is CASSSRARVLNTEAFF. DNA for the CDR3: TGCGCCAGCAGCTCCCGGGCCCGAGTCTTGAACACTGAAGCTTTCTTT.

The rearrangement uses TRBV19 and TRBJ2-5, with TRBD2 matching over 7 bases. The V and J ends lost 2 bases and 4 bases, in that order; junction bases with no gene match: 7. Germline V gene lookup returns CDR1 LNHDA and CDR2 SQIVND (reference sequence). The CDR3 consists of 15 residues. The chain's CDR3 is CASSIHRGRVETQYF. The DNA for the CDR3 is TGTGCCAGTAGTATACATCGAGGGAGGGTAGAGACCCAGTACTTC.

DNA of the CDR3: TGTGCCAGCAGTAACCCAGTCGTGACTGAAGCTTTCTTT. The encoded protein is CASSNPVVTEAFF. The chain combines TRBV6-1 with TRBJ1-1, with D unclear. Germline V gene data show CDR1 as MNHNS and CDR2 as SASEGT. The CDR3 extends over 13 amino acids. V was shortened by 5 bases and J by 5 bases, with 12 bases between the two germline ends.

Many counts were recorded for this clonotype. The chain has TRBV7-8 and TRBJ2-3; perhaps TRBD2 as D (6 bases). CDR1 SGHVS and CDR2 FQNEAQ come from the germline V gene. With 5 bases removed from V and 2 bases from J, the gap between germline ends came to 11 bases. CDR3 length: 14 residues. The CDR3 DNA follows: TGTGCCAGCAGCCTTGGCGGGAACACAGATACGCAGTATTTT. This gives the protein CASSLGGNTDTQYF.

The rearrangement joins TRBV20-1 to TRBJ1-1; D is ambiguous. The V end lost 0 bases, the J end lost 0 bases, and 11 bases lay between the germline ends. The CDR3 has 15 amino acids. Germline V gene data show CDR1 as DFQATT and CDR2 as SNEGSKA (reference sequence). The CDR3 bases are TGCAGTGCTAGAGATTGGAAAGGGCTGAACACTGAAGCTTTCTTT. As protein: CSARDWKGLNTEAFF.

The chain joins TRBV20-1 to TRBJ2-5, with 12 nucleotides matching TRBD2. Germline values: CDR1 DFQATT, CDR2 SNEGSKA (reference sequence). The V segment lost 6 bases and the J segment 3 bases; nucleotides outside the gene matches: 20. CDR3 size: 19 residues. The CDR3 loop reads CSAPRLAGEAIKGKETQYF. Here the CDR3 DNA reads TGCAGTGCCCCTCGACTAGCGGGAGAGGCTATTAAGGGCAAAGAGACCCAGTACTTC.

The chain recombines TRBV28 with TRBJ2-7; 7 bases match TRBD1. The J segment lost 2 bases and the V segment lost 3 bases, leaving 4 bases of the junction unmatched. CDR3 length: 14 residues. Germline CDR1 is MDHEN and CDR2 is SYDVKM. CDR3 DNA: TGTGCCAGCAGTTTTGGGACAGTAGCCTACGAGCAGTACTTC. Its translation is CASSFGTVAYEQYF.

The chain has TRBV7-2 and TRBJ1-5, with D maybe TRBD1 (5 bases). Germline V gene data show CDR1 as SGHTA and CDR2 as FQGNSA. The CDR3 consists of 12 residues. Trimming pared 5 bases from V and 6 bases from J, leaving 8 bases between. The CDR3 reads CASSVGGQPQHF. The DNA for the CDR3 is TGTGCCAGCAGCGTGGGGGGTCAGCCCCAGCATTTT.

The chain couples TRBV7-9 to TRBJ1-1, with D hard to call. The CDR3 is 14 residues long. Germline V gene data show CDR1 as SEHNR and CDR2 as FQNEAQ (reference sequence). The V gene lost 1 base and the J gene lost 1 base, with 7 bases spanning the gap. The CDR3 loop is CASSLGVKNTEAFF. In DNA, the CDR3 is TGTGCCAGCAGCTTAGGTGTCAAGAACACTGAAGCTTTCTTT.

This clonotype was counted only a few times. The chain joins TRBV7-2 to TRBJ2-4; 8 bases are shared with TRBD1. The CDR3 contains 14 residues. V shed 4 bases, J shed 5 bases, and the junction held 4 bases outside the gene matches. Germline loops: CDR1 SGHTA, CDR2 FQGNSA. CDR3 sequence: CASSSGQEQNIQYF. In nucleotides, the CDR3 is TGTGCCAGCAGCTCGGGACAGGAGCAAAACATTCAGTACTTC.

This clonotype was found many times. The rearrangement joins TRBV7-2 to TRBJ2-5, with D uncertain. The CDR3 extends over 13 amino acids. V lost 5 bases and J lost 0, with 7 bases in between. Germline V CDR1 and CDR2: SGHTA, FQGNSA. In DNA form, the CDR3 reads TGTGCCAGCAGCCCCAAGAACCAAGAGACCCAGTACTTC. This encodes CASSPKNQETQYF.